This T cell receptor beta chain was captured in a study of blood T cell repertoires in COVID-19. Study background: From T cells, B-cell-depleted T cells, or PBMCs came the material, which was cDNA or gDNA.

This table comes from immunoSEQ multiplex PCR, and its TCRdb copy is limited to in-frame clones, with some not included. The profile shows just over 650,000 clones, around 90% of them singletons. Per the germline V gene, CDR1 is LNHNV and CDR2 is YYDKDF (reference sequence). The CDR3 length is 16 residues. J lost 4 bases, V lost 1 base, and 9 bases had no gene match. The V gene is TRBV15, the J gene TRBJ1-1, with 7 bases that match TRBD1. This TCR was recovered from a woman younger than 35 with acute or convalescent COVID-19. The sample comprised peripheral blood. CDR3 region: CATSRGLSDRTTEAFF. The CDR3 nucleotides are TGTGCCACCAGCAGAGGACTCTCGGACAGGACCACTGAAGCTTTCTTT. Looking up the rest from reference TRBV15 and TRBJ1-1 gives the full variable domain: DAMVIQNPRYQVTQFGKPVTLSCSQTLNHNVMYWYQQKSSQAPKLLFHYYDKDFNNEADTPDNFQSRRPNTSFCFLDIRSPGLGDTAMYLCATSRGLSDRTTEAFFGQGTRLTVV.